The next 17 T cell receptor beta chains were all read from a single sample in a study of CD8+ T cells in alopecia areata. Sequencing relied on a cDNA template that was reverse transcribed from extracted RNA. Only in-frame clones appear in the TCRdb table, and some are missing; sequencing was by immunoSEQ multiplex PCR. In the table there are 130,000 to 150,000 clones, 80% to 90% of which are singletons. The sequences come from CD8+ T cells sorted from blood, collected at week 0. The origin of the receptors is a human donor with alopecia areata.

The chain carries TRBV5-4 and TRBJ2-5; possible D gene TRBD2, 5 bases. CDR1 and CDR2 (germline): SGHNT, YYREEE (reference sequence). V gave up 4 bases and J gave up 5 bases, with 9 bases separating them. The CDR3 has 12 residues. The CDR3 loop is CASSAPGETQYF. As DNA, the CDR3 is TGTGCCAGCAGCGCCCCGGGGGAGACCCAGTACTTC.

A note on this clone: This sample includes further DNA sequences coding for the same CDR3. This chain joins TRBV27 and TRBJ2-7; D ambiguous. The CDR3 extends over 13 amino acids. V was pared by 0 bases and J by 2 bases, with 5 bases between. Germline V gene data show CDR1 as MNHEY and CDR2 as SMNVEV (reference sequence). In nucleotides, the CDR3 is TGTGCCAGCAGTTTATCTCTAGCCTACGAGCAGTACTTC. Amino acid sequence: CASSLSLAYEQYF.

The rearrangement joins TRBV27 to TRBJ2-3; TRBD1 matches 9 bases. The V segment lost 6 bases and the J segment 1 base; nucleotides outside the gene matches: 5. Germline CDR1 reads MNHEY; CDR2 reads SMNVEV (reference sequence). This CDR3 is 15 amino acids long. CDR3 sequence reads: CASSLRDRGTDTQYF. As DNA, the CDR3 is TGTGCCAGCAGCCTCCGGGACAGGGGCACAGATACGCAGTATTTT.

V and J are TRBV5-1 and TRBJ2-7, with TRBD1 matching 7 bases. This CDR3 is built from 15 residues. The V and J ends lost 2 bases and 3 bases, in that order; junction bases with no gene match: 8. Germline values: CDR1 SGHRS, CDR2 YFSETQ. The CDR3 sequence is CASSLSGQRHYEQYF. The CDR3 nucleotides read TGCGCCAGCAGCTTATCGGGACAGCGACACTACGAGCAGTACTTC.

V and J are TRBV29-1 and TRBJ2-7, with 10 nucleotides matching TRBD2. This CDR3 is 13 amino acids long. Germline V gene sequence: CDR1 SQVTM, CDR2 ANQGSEA. The J segment lost 3 bases and the V segment lost 8 bases, leaving 7 bases of the junction unmatched. The CDR3 protein is CSFWTSGYYEQYF. The CDR3 DNA follows: TGCAGCTTTTGGACTAGCGGCTACTACGAGCAGTACTTC.

The chain combines TRBV13 with TRBJ2-7; TRBD2 agrees at 8 bases. The germline V gene has CDR1 PRHDT and CDR2 FYEKMQ (reference sequence). The CDR3 is made up of 14 amino acids. V was clipped by 1 base and J by 5 bases; unmatched bases: 4. The CDR3 nucleotides are TGTGCCAGCAGCTTAGAGACGGGAGGGGACGAGCAGTACTTC. Amino acid sequence: CASSLETGGDEQYF.

This chain links TRBV2 with TRBJ1-2; the match to TRBD1 covers 7 bases. The V gene end was trimmed by 9 bases and the J gene end by 4 bases; junction bases not matched to a gene: 5. Germline V CDR1 and CDR2: SNHLY, FYNNEI. The CDR3 runs to 12 residues. The CDR3 spells CASRDRVYGYTF. In nucleotides, the CDR3 is TGTGCCAGTAGGGACAGAGTCTATGGCTACACCTTC.

The rearrangement links TRBV19 to TRBJ1-1; a weak D match, TRBD1 (5 bases). The V gene's germline CDR1 is LNHDA and CDR2 SQIVND (reference sequence). The CDR3 has 14 amino acids. Trimming shortened V by 8 bases and J by 0 bases, and 13 bases separated the two germline ends. As DNA, the CDR3 is TGTGCCAGTTCCCGGGACTTCCTGAACACTGAAGCTTTCTTT. Residues: CASSRDFLNTEAFF. The complete variable domain, with remaining parts taken from reference TRBV19 and TRBJ1-1, reads DGGITQSPKYLFRKEGQNVTLSCEQNLNHDAMYWYRQDPGQGLRLIYYSQIVNDFQKGDIAEGYSVSREKKESFPLTVTSAQKNPTAFYLCASSRDFLNTEAFFGQGTRLTVV.

The rearrangement joins TRBV7-8 to TRBJ2-5; the D is unclear. This CDR3 has 12 residues. Looked up from germline, CDR1 is SGHVS and CDR2 is FQNEAQ. V was pared by 7 bases and J by 1 base, with 7 bases between. The CDR3 loop reads CASNPPQETQYF. CDR3 coding DNA: TGTGCCAGCAACCCCCCCCAAGAGACCCAGTACTTC.

The rearrangement uses TRBV9 and TRBJ2-7, with D hard to call. CDR1 and CDR2 (germline): SGDLS, YYNGEE. The CDR3 extends over 13 amino acids. Trimming removed 0 bases from V and 3 bases from J, with 7 bases in between. The CDR3 coding sequence is TGTGCCAGCAGCGTAGCTGCGGTCTACGAGCAGTACTTC. Translated, it gives CASSVAAVYEQYF.

The rearrangement joins TRBV19 to TRBJ1-5; perhaps TRBD1 as D (5 bases). This CDR3 is built from 13 residues. CDR1 is LNHDA, CDR2 SQIVND, per germline (reference sequence). With 5 bases removed from V and 2 bases from J, the gap between germline ends came to 7 bases. CDR3 residues: CASSRGGNQPQHF. DNA for the CDR3: TGTGCCAGTAGTCGGGGGGGCAATCAGCCCCAGCATTTT.

This chain connects TRBV5-1 to TRBJ2-1; 10 nucleotides match TRBD2. V dropped 8 bases and J dropped 4; count of bases not matched to a gene: 6. The germline V gene encodes CDR1 SGHRS and CDR2 YFSETQ. The CDR3 contains 14 residues. DNA of the CDR3: TGCGCCAGTGGGACTAGCGAGGTATACAATGAGCAGTTCTTC. Translating it yields CASGTSEVYNEQFF. The whole variable domain, remainder taken from reference TRBV5-1 and TRBJ2-1, is KAGVTQTPRYLIKTRGQQVTLSCSPISGHRSVSWYQQTPGQGLQFLFEYFSETQRNKGNFPGRFSGRQFSNSRSEMNVSTLELGDSALYLCASGTSEVYNEQFFGPGTRLTVL.

The chain recombines TRBV29-1 with TRBJ1-1, with a possible D match to TRBD1 (6 bases). Deletions cut 6 bases from V and 4 bases from J, with 12 bases between. The CDR3 extends over 12 amino acids. Germline assignment: CDR1 SQVTM and CDR2 ANQGSEA. In DNA, the CDR3 is TGCAGCGTCCTCGCAGGGGCCACTGAAGCTTTCTTT. Translating gives CSVLAGATEAFF.

The chain links TRBV6-5 to TRBJ1-5; no clear D. The CDR3 runs to 15 residues. The V gene lost 6 bases and the J gene lost 0 bases, with 12 bases spanning the gap. Germline CDR1 MNHEY, CDR2 SVGAGI. This CDR3 reads CASRPRGNSNQPQHF. The CDR3 nucleotides are TGTGCCAGCAGACCTCGTGGAAATAGCAATCAGCCCCAGCATTTT.

The chain recombines TRBV13 with TRBJ2-7, with D maybe TRBD2 (6 bases). The CDR3 consists of 14 residues. The germline V and J ends were trimmed by 3 bases and 2 bases, with 11 bases remaining between them. Per the germline V gene, CDR1 is PRHDT and CDR2 is FYEKMQ (reference sequence). CDR3 DNA sequence: TGTGCCAGCAGCTTGTTCGGGAGTCCCTACGAGCAGTACTTC. This codes for CASSLFGSPYEQYF.

The J gene is TRBJ1-4, the V gene TRBV6-6, with 9 bases lining up with TRBD1. The CDR3 covers 15 residues. V dropped 4 bases and J dropped 8; count of bases not matched to a gene: 8. Germline V gives CDR1 MNHNY, CDR2 SVGAGI (reference sequence). The CDR3 spells CASSSPGTGYEKLFF. The CDR3 coding sequence is TGTGCCAGCAGTTCGCCCGGGACAGGGTACGAAAAACTGTTTTTT.

The genes are TRBV2 and TRBJ1-5; TRBD1 matches 7 bases. Looked up from germline, CDR1 is SNHLY and CDR2 is FYNNEI. CDR3 length: 14 amino acids. Unmatched junction bases numbered 5, after V lost 5 bases and J lost 4 bases. The CDR3 DNA reads TGTGCCAGCAGTCAGACAGGGATAAATCAGCCCCAGCATTTT. Its translation: CASSQTGINQPQHF.